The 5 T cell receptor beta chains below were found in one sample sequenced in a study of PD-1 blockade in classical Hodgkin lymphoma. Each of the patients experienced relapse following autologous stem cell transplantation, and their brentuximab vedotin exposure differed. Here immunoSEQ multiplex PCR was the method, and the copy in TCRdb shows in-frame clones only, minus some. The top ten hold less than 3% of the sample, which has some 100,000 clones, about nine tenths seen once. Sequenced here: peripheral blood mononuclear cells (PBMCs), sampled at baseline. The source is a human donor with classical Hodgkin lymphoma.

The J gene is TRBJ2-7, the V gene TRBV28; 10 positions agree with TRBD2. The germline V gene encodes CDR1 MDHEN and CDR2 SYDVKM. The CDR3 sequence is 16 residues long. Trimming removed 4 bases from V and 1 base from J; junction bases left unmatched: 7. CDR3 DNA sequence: TGTGCCAGCAGTTATAAGCGGGAGGGGGGGTCCTACGAGCAGTACTTC. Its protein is CASSYKREGGSYEQYF.

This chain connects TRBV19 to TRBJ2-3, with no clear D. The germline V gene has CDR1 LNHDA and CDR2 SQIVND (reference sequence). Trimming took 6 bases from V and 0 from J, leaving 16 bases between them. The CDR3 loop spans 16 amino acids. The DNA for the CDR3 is TGTGCCAGTAGGGAAAGTAGTCGGGTTAGCACAGATACGCAGTATTTT. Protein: CASRESSRVSTDTQYF.

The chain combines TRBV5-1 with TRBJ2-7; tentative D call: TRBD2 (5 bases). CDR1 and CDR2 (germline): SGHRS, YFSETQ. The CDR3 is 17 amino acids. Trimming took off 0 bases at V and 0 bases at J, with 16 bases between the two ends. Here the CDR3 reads CASSLALVVGVSYEQYF. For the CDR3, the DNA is TGCGCCAGCAGCTTGGCTCTAGTGGTCGGGGTCTCCTACGAGCAGTACTTC.

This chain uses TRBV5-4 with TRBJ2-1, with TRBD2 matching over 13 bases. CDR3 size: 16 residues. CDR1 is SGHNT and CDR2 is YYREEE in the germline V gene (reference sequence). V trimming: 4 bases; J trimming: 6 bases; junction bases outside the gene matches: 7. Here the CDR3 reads CASSPQWTSGSNEQFF. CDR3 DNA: TGTGCCAGCAGCCCGCAATGGACTAGCGGGAGCAATGAGCAGTTCTTC. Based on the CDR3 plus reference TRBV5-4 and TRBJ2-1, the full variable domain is ETGVTQSPTHLIKTRGQQVTLRCSSQSGHNTVSWYQQALGQGPQFIFQYYREEENGRGNFPPRFSGLQFPNYSSELNVNALELDDSALYLCASSPQWTSGSNEQFFGPGTRLTVL.

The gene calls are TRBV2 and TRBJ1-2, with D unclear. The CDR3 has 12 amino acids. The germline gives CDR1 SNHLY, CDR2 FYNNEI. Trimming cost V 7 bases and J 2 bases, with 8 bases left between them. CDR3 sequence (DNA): TGTGCCAGCACGCCAGAGAACTATGGCTACACCTTC. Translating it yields CASTPENYGYTF.